These 9 T cell receptor beta chains were sequenced from one sample in a study of cytomegalovirus exposure and HLA in healthy donors. Data came from immunoSEQ multiplex PCR; TCRdb stores just in-frame clones and leaves some out. This sample has fewer than 200,000 clones, with 84% found just once. The sequencing input was PBMCs. The receptors stem from a woman aged 18-29 years in good health and CMV-seropositive.

This chain joins TRBV27 and TRBJ2-1, with a possible D match to TRBD1 (7 bases). There are 15 residues in the CDR3. The germline V and J ends were trimmed by 2 bases and 4 bases, with 12 bases remaining between them. CDR1 and CDR2 (germline): MNHEY, SMNVEV (reference sequence). The CDR3 loop is CASSLMEGAYNEQFF. DNA of the CDR3: TGTGCCAGCAGTTTAATGGAGGGGGCTTACAATGAGCAGTTCTTC.

This clone was picked up a small number of times. The CDR3: CASSLEAGRGEQFF. The CDR3 DNA follows: TGTGCCAGCAGCTTAGAGGCAGGGCGGGGTGAGCAGTTCTTC. The chain combines TRBV7-2 with TRBJ2-1; D possibly corresponds to TRBD2 (6 bases). V gave up 1 base and J gave up 9 bases, with 13 bases separating them. Germline CDR1 SGHTA, CDR2 FQGNSA. The CDR3 runs to 14 residues.

The J gene is TRBJ1-1, the V gene TRBV27; 7 nucleotides line up with TRBD1. CDR1 is MNHEY, CDR2 SMNVEV, per germline (reference sequence). V was clipped by 6 bases and J by 3 bases; unmatched bases: 4. The CDR3 has 13 residues. CDR3 in DNA: TGTGCCAGCAGACCGACAGGGTACACTGAAGCTTTCTTT. Its translation: CASRPTGYTEAFF.

This clone is a singleton in its sample. The rearrangement uses TRBV10-3 and TRBJ2-1; D uncertain. V lost 6 bases and J lost 5, with 5 bases in between. The germline gives CDR1 ENHRY, CDR2 SYGVKD. This CDR3 contains 11 residues. The CDR3 nucleotides read TGTGCCATCAGACTCGACAATGAGCAGTTCTTC. This gives the protein CAIRLDNEQFF.

The V gene is TRBV7-2, the J gene TRBJ1-2, with TRBD1 identical over 7 bases. The V gene's germline CDR1 is SGHTA and CDR2 FQGNSA. The CDR3 consists of 14 residues. Unmatched junction bases numbered 10, after V lost 4 bases and J lost 8 bases. CDR3 residues: CASSSTRGSGGYTF. In nucleotides, the CDR3 is TGTGCCAGCAGCTCGACCAGGGGGTCGGGGGGCTACACCTTC.

The CDR3, as DNA: TGTGCCAGCAGCTTGGGACAGGGGGCGTCAGATACGCAGTATTTT. This codes for CASSLGQGASDTQYF. The chain carries TRBV7-3 and TRBJ2-3, with 12 positions matching TRBD1. The CDR3 spans 15 residues. V shed 3 bases and J 4 bases; nucleotides not matched to a gene: 2. Germline lookup yields CDR1 SGHTA and CDR2 FQGTGA.

V gene TRBV7-9 combines with J gene TRBJ2-1; 12 nucleotides match TRBD2. V was pared by 7 bases and J by 8 bases, with 9 bases of the junction left unmatched. The CDR3 covers 15 residues. Per the germline V gene, CDR1 is SEHNR and CDR2 is FQNEAQ (reference sequence). For the CDR3, the DNA is TGTGCCAGCACCATAACTAGCGGGGGGATGCATGAGCAGTTCTTC. Residues: CASTITSGGMHEQFF.

The gene calls are TRBV5-6 and TRBJ1-5, with 12 bases lining up with TRBD1. V was pared by 3 bases and J by 6 bases, with 7 bases of the junction left unmatched. Germline values: CDR1 SGHDT, CDR2 YYEEEE. The CDR3 runs 16 residues. CDR3 nucleotides: TGTGCCAGCAGCTCGTGGGGACAGGGGGCTGTTCAGCCCCAGCATTTT. Amino acids: CASSSWGQGAVQPQHF.

The genes are TRBV11-3 and TRBJ2-1, with TRBD1 as a possible D gene (5 bases). V lost 2 bases and J lost 3, with 11 bases in between. CDR3 length equals 15 residues. Germline lookup yields CDR1 SGHNT and CDR2 YENEEA. This CDR3 is CASSLRGNLYNEQFF. The CDR3 DNA reads as TGTGCCAGCAGCTTAAGGGGCAATCTCTACAATGAGCAGTTCTTC.